The rows below give T cell receptor beta chains drawn from one sample of a study of memory CD4+ T cells and cytomegalovirus serostatus. Only in-frame clones appear in the TCRdb table, and some are missing; sequencing was by immunoSEQ multiplex PCR. The sample records more than 55,000 clones, 75% to 85% being singletons. The specimen was memory CD4+ T cells from blood. The receptor source for this set is an adult in good health and CMV-seronegative. The CDR3 runs from the conserved cysteine through the conserved F or W. D genes are given only for firm matches. Only some rows state a clone size, as once, few, many or a class for expanded clones.

TRBJ1-6	TRBD1	once	TRBV5-4	TGTGCCAGCAGCCTCCGCGGACAGGGGGCAGGATCACCCCTCCACTTT	CASSLRGQGAGSPLHF
TRBJ2-5	TRBD2	.	TRBV5-1	TGCGCCAGCAGCTTGGGACTAGCGGGAAGAGAGACCCAGTACTTC	CASSLGLAGRETQYF
TRBJ2-2	.	.	TRBV10-2	TGCGCCAGCAGTGGCCACCTTTGGGTGCCGGGCGACACCGGGGAGCTGTTTTTT	CASSGHLWVPGDTGELFF
TRBJ2-1	.	.	TRBV7-9	TGTGCCAGCAGTCAACAGGGTAATTCCTACAATGAGCAGTTCTTC	CASSQQGNSYNEQFF
TRBJ1-4	.	.	TRBV5-8	TGTGCCAGCACGGGTCGAGGGGTTATTGAAAAACTGTTTTTT	CASTGRGVIEKLFF
TRBJ1-5	.	.	TRBV27	TGTGCCAGCAGGCGCGACGGTCTAACTCCCCAGCATTTT	CASRRDGLTPQHF
TRBJ2-3	.	.	TRBV2	TGTGCCAGCAGTGGGCAGGGGCTAAACACAGATACGCAGTATTTT	CASSGQGLNTDTQYF
TRBJ2-7	TRBD2	.	TRBV5-1	TGCGCCAGCAGCTCTAGCGGGGGGGCATACGAGCAGTACTTC	CASSSSGGAYEQYF
TRBJ1-6	TRBD1	.	TRBV28	TGTGCCAGCAGGACGGGACAGCTTAATTCACCCCTCCACTTT	CASRTGQLNSPLHF
TRBJ2-1	.	.	TRBV5-1	TGCGCCAGCAGAAAGGGATCGAGTAATGAGCAGTTCTTC	CASRKGSSNEQFF
TRBJ1-1	.	medium-sized	TRBV5-6	TGTGCCAGCAGCTTGGTACAGAGGAACACTGAAGCTTTCTTT	CASSLVQRNTEAFF
TRBJ2-7	.	.	TRBV6-6	TGTGCCAGCACGGGGTTCAACTACGAGCAGTACTTC	CASTGFNYEQYF
TRBJ2-7	TRBD1	.	TRBV7-3	TGTGCCAGCAGCTTAGGGACAGGGGTTTACGAGCAGTACTTC	CASSLGTGVYEQYF
TRBJ2-2	TRBD2	.	TRBV18	TGTGCCAGCTCACCACTCCGGATTAGCGGGGTTAACACCGGGGAGCTGTTTTTT	CASSPLRISGVNTGELFF
TRBJ2-7	.	.	TRBV18	TGTGCCAGCTCACCGGGCTCAACCTACGAGCAGTACTTC	CASSPGSTYEQYF
TRBJ1-2	TRBD1	.	TRBV19	TGTGCCAGTAGGCTTAACAGGGGTGGAGATGGCTACACCTTC	CASRLNRGGDGYTF
TRBJ2-1	.	.	TRBV10-1	TGCGCCAGGGCCCAGTGCGGAACCTCCAATGAGCAGTTCTTC	CARAQCGTSNEQFF
TRBJ2-7	TRBD2	.	TRBV27	TGTGCCAGCAGTGTGACTAGCGCGGGGTTGGGCGAGCAGTACTTC	CASSVTSAGLGEQYF
TRBJ2-7	TRBD2	.	TRBV6-6	TGTGCCAGCTCCCCGGGGGGTCCCCGATACTTC	CASSPGGPRYF
TRBJ2-2	.	.	TRBV6-5	TGTGCCAGCAGTCCCTCTCGGGGCGGGGAGCTGTTTTTT	CASSPSRGGELFF
TRBJ2-1	.	.	TRBV28	TGTGCCAGCAGGAGACAGGGAGGATACAATGAGCAGTTCTTC	CASRRQGGYNEQFF
TRBJ2-7	.	once	TRBV13	TGTGCCAGCAGCTTACAGGGAGGGGGTCGAGAGCAGTACTTC	CASSLQGGGREQYF
TRBJ2-3	.	.	TRBV7-3	TGTGCCAGCAGCTTCACTAACACAGATACGCAGTATTTT	CASSFTNTDTQYF
TRBJ1-5	.	medium-sized	TRBV19	TGTGCCAGTAGTATAGATCGGGCAGGGGGCAATCAGCCCCAGCATTTT	CASSIDRAGGNQPQHF